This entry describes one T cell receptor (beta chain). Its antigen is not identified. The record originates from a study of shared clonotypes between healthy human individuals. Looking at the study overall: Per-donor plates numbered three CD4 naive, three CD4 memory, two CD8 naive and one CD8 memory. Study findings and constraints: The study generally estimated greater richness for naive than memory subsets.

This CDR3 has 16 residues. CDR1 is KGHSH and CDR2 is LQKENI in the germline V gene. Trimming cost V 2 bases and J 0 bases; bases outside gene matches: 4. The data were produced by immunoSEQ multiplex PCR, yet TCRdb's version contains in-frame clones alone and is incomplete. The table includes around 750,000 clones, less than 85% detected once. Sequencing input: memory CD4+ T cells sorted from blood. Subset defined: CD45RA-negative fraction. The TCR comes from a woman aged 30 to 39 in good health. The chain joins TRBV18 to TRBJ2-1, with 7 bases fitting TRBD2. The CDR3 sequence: CASSPWEGSSYNEQFF. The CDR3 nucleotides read TGTGCCAGCTCACCATGGGAGGGAAGCTCCTACAATGAGCAGTTCTTC.